The 9 T cell receptor beta chains reported below all come from one sample, sequenced in a study of blood T cell repertoires in COVID-19. Measured with immunoSEQ multiplex PCR; TCRdb has only the in-frame clones, and not every one. This sample has roughly 150,000 clones, with 65% to 85% found just once. Sequenced material: peripheral blood. The receptors were gathered from a woman older than 75 with acute or convalescent COVID-19.

This chain uses TRBV30 with TRBJ1-2; a possible D gene is TRBD1 (5 bases). This CDR3 has 13 residues. The germline gives CDR1 GTSNPN, CDR2 SVGIG (reference sequence). V shed 1 base and J shed 9 bases, with 15 bases lying between them. DNA for the CDR3: TGTGCCTGGAGTGGACAAGGGGCGGTTAGCTACACCTTC. Translation: CAWSGQGAVSYTF.

This clone was seen more than once but under ten times. The chain joins TRBV19 to TRBJ1-2; tentatively, D is TRBD1 (6 bases). CDR3 length: 15 amino acids. Germline V gene lookup returns CDR1 LNHDA and CDR2 SQIVND (reference sequence). The V and J ends lost 11 bases and 6 bases respectively, with 25 bases between them. CDR3 coding DNA: TGTGCCTCTCGGACCCCGACAGGTGGGAGGGATGGCTACACCTTC. This codes for CASRTPTGGRDGYTF.

The chain combines TRBV6-5 with TRBJ1-2; TRBD1 is a possible D gene (5 bases). V was shortened by 7 bases and J by 2 bases, with 11 bases between the two germline ends. The CDR3 extends over 13 amino acids. Germline values: CDR1 MNHEY, CDR2 SVGAGI. CDR3 coding DNA: TGTGCCAGCACCGCGGGACTCAACTATGGCTACACCTTC. Translated: CASTAGLNYGYTF.

Here the CDR3 DNA reads TGCGCCAGCAGCTTGGGGTCACCGGGACAGGGGCGGTCGAGCTATGGCTACACCTTC. Translation gives CASSLGSPGQGRSSYGYTF. The chain carries TRBV5-1 and TRBJ1-2; 10 bases fit TRBD1. The CDR3 is 19 residues long. The V segment lost 0 bases and the J segment 4 bases; nucleotides outside the gene matches: 15. Germline values: CDR1 SGHRS, CDR2 YFSETQ.

V and J are TRBV11-2 and TRBJ2-7, with 10 bases fitting TRBD1. The CDR3 loop spans 15 amino acids. Germline CDR1 reads SGHAT; CDR2 reads FQNNGV. V shed 5 bases and J 6 bases; nucleotides not matched to a gene: 10. CDR3 sequence (DNA): TGTGCCAGCAGCCCACGGGGACAGGGGTCTTCCGAGCAGTACTTC. Translating gives CASSPRGQGSSEQYF.

This clone was observed a handful of times. The rearrangement joins TRBV6-1 to TRBJ1-2; D is uncertain. Germline CDR1 and CDR2: MNHNS and SASEGT. V dropped 0 bases and J dropped 5 bases, with 7 bases sitting between them. This CDR3 comprises 13 residues. The CDR3 here is CASSEARTYGYTF. CDR3 coding DNA: TGTGCCAGCAGTGAAGCACGGACTTATGGCTACACCTTC.

This rearrangement joins TRBV15 to TRBJ1-3, with D tentatively TRBD1 (5 bases). This CDR3 contains 15 residues. The ends were cut back, 5 bases at V and 2 bases at J, with 13 bases in the middle. Per germline, CDR1 LNHNV and CDR2 YYDKDF (reference sequence). The CDR3 bases are TGTGCCACCAGCCCTAGAGGGACTGCTGGAAACACCATATATTTT. This sequence encodes CATSPRGTAGNTIYF. The entire variable domain, with the rest obtained from reference TRBV15 and TRBJ1-3, is as follows: DAMVIQNPRYQVTQFGKPVTLSCSQTLNHNVMYWYQQKSSQAPKLLFHYYDKDFNNEADTPDNFQSRRPNTSFCFLDIRSPGLGDTAMYLCATSPRGTAGNTIYFGEGSWLTVV.

V and J are TRBV5-6 and TRBJ2-7, with 7 bases lining up with TRBD1. CDR3 size: 13 residues. Germline assignment: CDR1 SGHDT and CDR2 YYEEEE. The V segment lost 1 base and the J segment 5 bases; nucleotides outside the gene matches: 3. The CDR3 DNA follows: TGTGCCAGCAGCTTGACAGGGGTTGACGAGCAGTACTTC. Amino acids: CASSLTGVDEQYF.

The genes are TRBV5-4 and TRBJ2-1; 8 positions agree with TRBD2. Germline assignment: CDR1 SGHNT and CDR2 YYREEE (reference sequence). V lost 2 bases to trimming and J lost 5 bases; unmatched junction nucleotides: 6. The CDR3 consists of 15 residues. The CDR3 loop is CASSFSVAGNNEQFF. CDR3 coding DNA: TGTGCCAGCAGCTTCTCAGTAGCGGGAAACAATGAGCAGTTCTTC.